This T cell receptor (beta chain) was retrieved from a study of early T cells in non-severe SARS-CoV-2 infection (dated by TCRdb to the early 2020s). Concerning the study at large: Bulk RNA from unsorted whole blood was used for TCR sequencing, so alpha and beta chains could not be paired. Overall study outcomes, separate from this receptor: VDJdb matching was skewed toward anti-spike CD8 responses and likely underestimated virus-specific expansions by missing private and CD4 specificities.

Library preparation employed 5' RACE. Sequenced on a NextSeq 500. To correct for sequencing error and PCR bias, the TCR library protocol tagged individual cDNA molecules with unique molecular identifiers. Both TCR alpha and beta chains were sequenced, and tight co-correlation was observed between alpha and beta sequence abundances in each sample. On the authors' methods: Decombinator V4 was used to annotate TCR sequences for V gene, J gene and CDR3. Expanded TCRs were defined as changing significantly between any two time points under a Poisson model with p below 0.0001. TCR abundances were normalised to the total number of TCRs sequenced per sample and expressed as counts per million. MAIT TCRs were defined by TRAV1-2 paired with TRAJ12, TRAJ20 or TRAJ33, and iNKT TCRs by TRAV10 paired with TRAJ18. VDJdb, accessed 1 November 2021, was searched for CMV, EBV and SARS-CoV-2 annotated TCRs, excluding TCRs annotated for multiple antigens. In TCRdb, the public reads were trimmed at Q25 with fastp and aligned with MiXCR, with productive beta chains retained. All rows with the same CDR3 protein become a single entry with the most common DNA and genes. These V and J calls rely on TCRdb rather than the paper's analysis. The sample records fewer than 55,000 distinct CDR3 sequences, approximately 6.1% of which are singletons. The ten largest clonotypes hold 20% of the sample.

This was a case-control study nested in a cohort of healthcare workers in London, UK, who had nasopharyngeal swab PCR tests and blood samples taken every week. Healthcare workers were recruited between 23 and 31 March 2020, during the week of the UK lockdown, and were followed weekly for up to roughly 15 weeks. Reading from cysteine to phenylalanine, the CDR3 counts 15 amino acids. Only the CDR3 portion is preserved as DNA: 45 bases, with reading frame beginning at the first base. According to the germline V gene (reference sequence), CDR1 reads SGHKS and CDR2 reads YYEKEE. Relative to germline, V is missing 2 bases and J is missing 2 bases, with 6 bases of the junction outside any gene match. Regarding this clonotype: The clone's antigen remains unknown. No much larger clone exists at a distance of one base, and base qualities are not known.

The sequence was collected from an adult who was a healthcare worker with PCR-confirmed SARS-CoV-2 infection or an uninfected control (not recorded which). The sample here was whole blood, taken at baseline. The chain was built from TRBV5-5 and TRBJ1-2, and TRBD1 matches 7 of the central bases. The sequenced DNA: TGTGCCAGCAGCTTTGGACAGGCTGTAAACTATGGCTACACCTTC. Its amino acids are CASSFGQAVNYGYTF.